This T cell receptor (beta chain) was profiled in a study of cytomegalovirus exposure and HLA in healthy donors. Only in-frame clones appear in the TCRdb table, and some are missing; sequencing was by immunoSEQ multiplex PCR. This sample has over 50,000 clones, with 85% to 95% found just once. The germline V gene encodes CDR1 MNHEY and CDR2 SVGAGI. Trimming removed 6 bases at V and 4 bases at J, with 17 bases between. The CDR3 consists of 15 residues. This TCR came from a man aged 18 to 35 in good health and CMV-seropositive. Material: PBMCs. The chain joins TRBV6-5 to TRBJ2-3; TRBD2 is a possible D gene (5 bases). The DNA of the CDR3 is TGTGCCAGCAGCTCCGGGGAATTGCTGTCAGATACGCAGTATTTT. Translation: CASSSGELLSDTQYF.